Presented here are 7 T cell receptor beta chains from one specimen sequenced in a study of blood T cell repertoires in COVID-19. Sequenced by immunoSEQ multiplex PCR; TCRdb stores in-frame clones only, minus some. Among roughly 520,000 clones listed, 88% were seen once. Sequenced sample: PBMCs or T cells enriched from blood (not recorded which). These receptors came from a woman aged 40 to 50 who had recovered from COVID-19.

The chain links TRBV10-2 to TRBJ1-6, with 8 bases matching TRBD1. V dropped 2 bases and J dropped 10; count of bases not matched to a gene: 7. The V gene's germline CDR1 is WSHSY and CDR2 SAAADI. CDR3 size: 15 residues. CDR3 loop: CASSETRTGLSPLHF. DNA for the CDR3: TGCGCCAGCAGTGAGACCCGGACAGGGCTCTCACCCCTCCACTTT.

The V gene is TRBV13, the J gene TRBJ1-2; 7 nucleotides line up with TRBD1. Germline V lookup: CDR1 PRHDT, CDR2 FYEKMQ (reference sequence). The CDR3 consists of 14 residues. Trimming took 0 bases from V and 4 from J; bases not matched to a gene: 2. The CDR3 nucleotides read TGTGCCAGCAGCTTAGGGACAGGGTTCTATGGCTACACCTTC. Its protein product is CASSLGTGFYGYTF.

This chain links TRBV6-5 with TRBJ1-2, with D possibly being TRBD1 (5 bases). CDR1 and CDR2 from the germline V gene are MNHEY and SVGAGI. V lost 5 bases to trimming and J lost 5 bases, with 15 bases between them. This CDR3 region has 14 residues. CDR3 amino acids: CASSHSGEGYGYTF. In DNA, the CDR3 is TGTGCCAGCAGTCATTCGGGGGAAGGATATGGCTACACCTTC.

The gene calls are TRBV4-1 and TRBJ1-1, with 8 nucleotides matching TRBD1. Germline values: CDR1 MGHRA, CDR2 YSYEKL. V shed 4 bases and J 3 bases; nucleotides not matched to a gene: 10. The CDR3 runs to 16 residues. This CDR3 is CASSLRTGTEDTEAFF. For the CDR3, the DNA is TGCGCCAGCAGCCTTAGGACAGGGACGGAAGACACTGAAGCTTTCTTT.

This chain links TRBV5-1 with TRBJ2-1, with D perhaps TRBD2 (6 bases). V lost 0 bases and J 4 bases, leaving 11 bases between the germline ends. Germline V gene lookup returns CDR1 SGHRS and CDR2 YFSETQ. This CDR3 region has 15 residues. CDR3 protein: CASSLETGVYNEQFF. CDR3 bases: TGCGCCAGCAGCTTGGAAACGGGAGTGTACAATGAGCAGTTCTTC.

The chain carries TRBV4-1 and TRBJ1-1; D possibly corresponds to TRBD1 (5 bases). The CDR3 extends over 13 amino acids. V gave up 3 bases and J gave up 1 base, with 6 bases separating them. Germline V gene data show CDR1 as MGHRA and CDR2 as YSYEKL. The CDR3 bases are TGCGCCAGCAGCCATACAGGGAACACTGAAGCTTTCTTT. Its protein product is CASSHTGNTEAFF.

This chain joins TRBV7-6 and TRBJ1-5, with 10 bases lining up with TRBD1. Germline trimming cut 5 bases from V and 6 bases from J; bases unmatched to any gene: 7. In germline, CDR1 is SGHVS, CDR2 FNYEAQ. The CDR3 loop spans 15 amino acids. CDR3 DNA: TGTGCCAGCAGCCCAGGGACAGGGGTAGGTCAGCCCCAGCATTTT. The encoded protein is CASSPGTGVGQPQHF. Together with reference TRBV7-6 and TRBJ1-5, the CDR3 gives the full variable domain: GAGVSQSPRYKVTKRGQDVALRCDPISGHVSLYWYRQALGQGPEFLTYFNYEAQQDKSGLPNDRFSAERPEGSISTLTIQRTEQRDSAMYRCASSPGTGVGQPQHFGDGTRLSIL.